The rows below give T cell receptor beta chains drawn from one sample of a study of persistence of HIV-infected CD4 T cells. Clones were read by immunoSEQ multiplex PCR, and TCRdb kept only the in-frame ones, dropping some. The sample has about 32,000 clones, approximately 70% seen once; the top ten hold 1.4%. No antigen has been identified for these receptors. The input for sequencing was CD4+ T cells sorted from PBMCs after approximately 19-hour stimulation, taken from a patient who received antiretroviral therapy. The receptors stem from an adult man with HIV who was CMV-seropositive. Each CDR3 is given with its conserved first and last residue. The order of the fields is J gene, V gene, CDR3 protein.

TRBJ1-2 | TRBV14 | CASSPGLVYGYTF
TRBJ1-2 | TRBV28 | CASSLRINYGYTF
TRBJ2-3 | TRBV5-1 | CASSLAGGRNTDTQYF
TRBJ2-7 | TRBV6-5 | CASYLASGGYEQYF
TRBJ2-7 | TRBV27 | CASSPQLAGGAYEQYF
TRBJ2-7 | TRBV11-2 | CASSLETGGHRRLYF
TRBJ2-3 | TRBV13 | CASSLGDRASDTQYF
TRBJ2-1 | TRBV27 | CASSPQGQGLRSSYNEQFF
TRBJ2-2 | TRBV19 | CASSRQYTGELFF
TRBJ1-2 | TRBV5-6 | CASSLMEKGYTF
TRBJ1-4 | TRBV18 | CASSLDANEKLFF
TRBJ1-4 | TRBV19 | CASRLNTRGEKLFF
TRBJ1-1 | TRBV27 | CASSFQGRGHTEAFF
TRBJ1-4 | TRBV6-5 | CASSYRSTGDNEKLFF
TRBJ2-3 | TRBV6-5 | CAITSAGVIDTQYF
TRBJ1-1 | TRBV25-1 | CASSRSRGGSRNTEAFF
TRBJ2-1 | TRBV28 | CASTGTSGGPLGNEQFF
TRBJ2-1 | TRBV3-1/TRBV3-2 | CASSQEGLAGPSREQFF
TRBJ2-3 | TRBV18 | CASSPGYDTQYF
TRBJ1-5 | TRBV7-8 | CASSLAVRGNQPQHF
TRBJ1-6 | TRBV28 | CASRDAGTADSPLHF
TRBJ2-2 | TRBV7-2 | CASSGEGTGELFF
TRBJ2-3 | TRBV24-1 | CATPRKPQVNTQYF
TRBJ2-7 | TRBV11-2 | CASSLSGQDPYEQYF
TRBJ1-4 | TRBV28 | CASSTTWKLFF
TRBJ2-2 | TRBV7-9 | CASSLASNTGELFF
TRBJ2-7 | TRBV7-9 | CASSSGQRYEQYF
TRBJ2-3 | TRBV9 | CASSPSGRGTSDTQYF
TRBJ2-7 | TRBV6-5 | CASSPSGYSSYEQYF
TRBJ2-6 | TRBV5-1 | CASSLEFGRANVLTF
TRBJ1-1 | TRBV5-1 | CASSREGSLLGTEAFF
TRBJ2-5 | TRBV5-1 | CASSSQGQAQETQYF
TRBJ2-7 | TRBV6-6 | CASSYPDRGAEQYF
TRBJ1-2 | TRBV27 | CASRPGQGVNYGYTF
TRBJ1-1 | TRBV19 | CASQGGLNTEAFF
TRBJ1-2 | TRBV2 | CASRQANYGYTF
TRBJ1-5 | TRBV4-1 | CASSHVRDSNQPQHF
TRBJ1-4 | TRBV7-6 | CASSARLGGNEKLFF
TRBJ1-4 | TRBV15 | CATSRDNGWGTNEKLFF
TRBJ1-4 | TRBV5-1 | CASSLGTGVVEKLFF
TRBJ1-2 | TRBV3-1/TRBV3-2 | CASSQGQRGYTF
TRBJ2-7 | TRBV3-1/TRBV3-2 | CASRGGVYEQYF
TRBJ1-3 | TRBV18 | CASSPDPFSGNTIYF
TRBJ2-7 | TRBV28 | CASMARGRGHEQYF
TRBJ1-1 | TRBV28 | CASRGWTVGAFF
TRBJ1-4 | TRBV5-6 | CASSLEGPGGEKLFF
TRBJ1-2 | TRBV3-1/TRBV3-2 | CASSPRGLGGGYTF
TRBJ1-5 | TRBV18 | CASSPRQGEQPQHF
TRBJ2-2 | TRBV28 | CASSFGALGDTGELFF
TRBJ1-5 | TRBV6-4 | CASLVKFRHSNQPQHF
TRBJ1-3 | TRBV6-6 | CASRRFPGGDSSGNTIYF
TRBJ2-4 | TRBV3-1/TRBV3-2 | CASSQAGVNIQYF
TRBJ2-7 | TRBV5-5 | CASSSAPNPYEQYF
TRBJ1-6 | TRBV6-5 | CASRDQQGFNSPLHF
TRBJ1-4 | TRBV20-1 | CSARAGPDRPF
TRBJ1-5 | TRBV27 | CASSSPDRNQPQHF
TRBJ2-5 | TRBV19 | CASSYGTAKETQYF